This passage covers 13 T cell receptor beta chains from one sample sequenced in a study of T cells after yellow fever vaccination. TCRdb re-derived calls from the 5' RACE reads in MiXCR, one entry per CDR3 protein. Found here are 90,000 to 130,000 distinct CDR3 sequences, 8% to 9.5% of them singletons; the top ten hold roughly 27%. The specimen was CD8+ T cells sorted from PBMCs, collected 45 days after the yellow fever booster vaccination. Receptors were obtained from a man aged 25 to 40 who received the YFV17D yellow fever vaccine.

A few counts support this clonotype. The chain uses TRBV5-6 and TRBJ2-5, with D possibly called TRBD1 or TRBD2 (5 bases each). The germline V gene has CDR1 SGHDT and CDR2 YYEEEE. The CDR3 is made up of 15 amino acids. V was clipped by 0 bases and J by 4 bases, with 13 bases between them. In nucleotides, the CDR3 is TGTGCCAGCAGCTTGGCGGGACGAGGGAGAGAGACCCAGTACTTC. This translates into CASSLAGRGRETQYF.

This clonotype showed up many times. CDR3 residues: CASSLDDVGLAGVYEQYF. CDR3 nucleotide sequence: TGTGCCAGCAGCTTAGATGATGTGGGACTAGCGGGAGTTTACGAGCAGTACTTC. The chain uses TRBV7-8 and TRBJ2-7; 14 nucleotides align to TRBD2. The CDR3 length is 18 residues. The trim removed 1 base at V and 4 bases at J, leaving 9 bases unmatched. The V gene's germline CDR1 is SGHVS and CDR2 FQNEAQ.

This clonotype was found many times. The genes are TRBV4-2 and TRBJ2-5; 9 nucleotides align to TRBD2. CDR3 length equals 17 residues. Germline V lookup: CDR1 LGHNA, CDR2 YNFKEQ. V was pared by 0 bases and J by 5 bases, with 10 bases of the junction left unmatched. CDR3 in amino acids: CASSQELAGGMSETQYF. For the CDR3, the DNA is TGTGCCAGCAGCCAAGAGTTGGCGGGGGGGATGAGCGAGACCCAGTACTTC.

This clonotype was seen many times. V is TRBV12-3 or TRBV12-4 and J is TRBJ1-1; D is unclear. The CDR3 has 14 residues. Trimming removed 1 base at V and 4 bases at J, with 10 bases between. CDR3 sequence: CASSLVEKSTEAFF. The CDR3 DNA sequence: TGTGCCAGCAGTTTAGTAGAAAAGAGCACTGAAGCTTTCTTT.

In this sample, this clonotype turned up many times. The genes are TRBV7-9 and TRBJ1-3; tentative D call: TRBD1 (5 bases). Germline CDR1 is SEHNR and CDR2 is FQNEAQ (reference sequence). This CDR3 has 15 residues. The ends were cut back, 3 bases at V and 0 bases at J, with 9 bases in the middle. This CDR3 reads CASSFGAYSGNTIYF. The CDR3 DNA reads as TGTGCCAGCAGCTTTGGGGCTTACTCTGGAAACACCATATATTTT.

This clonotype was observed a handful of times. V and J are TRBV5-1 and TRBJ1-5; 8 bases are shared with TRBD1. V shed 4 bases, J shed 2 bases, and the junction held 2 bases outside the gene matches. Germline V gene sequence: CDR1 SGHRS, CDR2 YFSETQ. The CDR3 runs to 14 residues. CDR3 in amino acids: CASSATGGNQPQHF. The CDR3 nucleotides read TGCGCCAGCAGCGCGACAGGGGGCAATCAGCCCCAGCATTTT.

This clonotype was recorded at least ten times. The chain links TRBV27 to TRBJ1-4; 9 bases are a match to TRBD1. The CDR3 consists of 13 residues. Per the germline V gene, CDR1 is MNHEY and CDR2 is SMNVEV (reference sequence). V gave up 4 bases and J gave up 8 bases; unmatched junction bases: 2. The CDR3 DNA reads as TGTGCCAGCAGTTCCGGGACAGGGGAAAAACTGTTTTTT. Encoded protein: CASSSGTGEKLFF.

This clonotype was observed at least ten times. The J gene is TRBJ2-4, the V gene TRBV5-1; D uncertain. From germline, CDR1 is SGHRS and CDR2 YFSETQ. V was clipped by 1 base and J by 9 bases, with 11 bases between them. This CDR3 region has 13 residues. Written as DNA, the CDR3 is TGCGCCAGCAGCTTGACTTCAGGCAGCATTCAGTACTTC. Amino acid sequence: CASSLTSGSIQYF.

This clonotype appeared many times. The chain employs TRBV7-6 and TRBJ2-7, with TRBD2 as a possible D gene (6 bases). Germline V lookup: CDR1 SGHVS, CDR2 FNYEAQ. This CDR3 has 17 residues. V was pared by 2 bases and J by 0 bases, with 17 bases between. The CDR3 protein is CASSLYPPGLFSYEQYF. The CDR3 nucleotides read TGTGCCAGCAGCTTATATCCCCCGGGACTTTTCTCCTACGAGCAGTACTTC.

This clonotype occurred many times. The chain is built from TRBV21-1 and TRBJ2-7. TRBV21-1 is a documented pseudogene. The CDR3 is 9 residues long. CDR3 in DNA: TGTGCCAGCCCCCACGAGCAGTACTTC. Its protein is CASPHEQYF.

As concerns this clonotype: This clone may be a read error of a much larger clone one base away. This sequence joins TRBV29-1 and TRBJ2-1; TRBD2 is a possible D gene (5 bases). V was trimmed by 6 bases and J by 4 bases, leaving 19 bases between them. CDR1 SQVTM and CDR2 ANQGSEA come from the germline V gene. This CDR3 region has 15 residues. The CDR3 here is CSVADGIVPYNEQFF. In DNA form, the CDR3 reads TGCAGCGTAGCGGACGGAATAGTACCATACAATGAGCAGTTCTTC.

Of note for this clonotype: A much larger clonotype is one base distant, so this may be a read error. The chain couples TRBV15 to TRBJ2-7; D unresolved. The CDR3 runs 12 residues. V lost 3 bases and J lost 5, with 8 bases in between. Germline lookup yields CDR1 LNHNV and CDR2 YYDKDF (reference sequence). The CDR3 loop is CATSSPLHEQYF. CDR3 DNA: TGTGCCACCAGCAGCCCTTTGCACGAGCAGTACTTC.

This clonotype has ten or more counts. CDR3 sequence: CSVEGTGVRYEQYF. The CDR3 nucleotides are TGCAGCGTTGAGGGGACAGGGGTCAGGTACGAGCAGTACTTC. The chain carries TRBV29-1 and TRBJ2-7, with 10 positions matching TRBD1. The germline V gene encodes CDR1 SQVTM and CDR2 ANQGSEA. J lost 4 bases, V lost 3 bases, and 6 bases had no gene match. The CDR3 has 14 amino acids.